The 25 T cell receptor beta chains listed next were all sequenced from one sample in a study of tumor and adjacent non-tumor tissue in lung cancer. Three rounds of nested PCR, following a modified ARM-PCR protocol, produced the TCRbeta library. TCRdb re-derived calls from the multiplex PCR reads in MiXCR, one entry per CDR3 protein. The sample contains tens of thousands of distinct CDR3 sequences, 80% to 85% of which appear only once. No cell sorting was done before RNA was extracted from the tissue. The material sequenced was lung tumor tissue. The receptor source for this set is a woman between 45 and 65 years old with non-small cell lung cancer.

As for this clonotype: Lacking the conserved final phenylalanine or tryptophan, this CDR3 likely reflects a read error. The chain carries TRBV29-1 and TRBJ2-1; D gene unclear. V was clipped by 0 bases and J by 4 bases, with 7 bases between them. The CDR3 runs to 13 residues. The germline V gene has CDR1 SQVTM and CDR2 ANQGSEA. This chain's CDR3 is CSVEDTSYNEQFL. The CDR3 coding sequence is TGCAGCGTTGAAGATACCTCGTACAATGAGCAGTTCTTA.

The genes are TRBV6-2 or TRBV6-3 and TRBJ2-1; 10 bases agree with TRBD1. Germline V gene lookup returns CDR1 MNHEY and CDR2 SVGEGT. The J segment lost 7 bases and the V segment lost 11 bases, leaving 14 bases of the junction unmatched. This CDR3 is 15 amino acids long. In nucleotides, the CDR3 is TGTGCCTGCACCGACTGGGGACAGGGGTATAATGAGCAGTTCTTC. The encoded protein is CACTDWGQGYNEQFF.

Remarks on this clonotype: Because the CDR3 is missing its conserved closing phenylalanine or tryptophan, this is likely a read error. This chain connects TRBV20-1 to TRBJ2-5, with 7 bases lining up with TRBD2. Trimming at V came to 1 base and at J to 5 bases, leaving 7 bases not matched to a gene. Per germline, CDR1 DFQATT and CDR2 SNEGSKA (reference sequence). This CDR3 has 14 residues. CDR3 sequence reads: CSARAETSSETQYS. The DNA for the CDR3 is TGCAGTGCTAGAGCAGAGACTAGCTCCGAGACCCAGTACTCC.

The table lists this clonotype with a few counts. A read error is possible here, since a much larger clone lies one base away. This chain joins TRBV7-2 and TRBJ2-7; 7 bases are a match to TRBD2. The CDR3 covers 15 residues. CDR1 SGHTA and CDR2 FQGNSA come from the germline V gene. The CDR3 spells CASRLASGVSYEQYF. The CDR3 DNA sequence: TGTGCCAGCAGGTTAGCGAGCGGGGTTTCCTACGAGCAGTACTTC.

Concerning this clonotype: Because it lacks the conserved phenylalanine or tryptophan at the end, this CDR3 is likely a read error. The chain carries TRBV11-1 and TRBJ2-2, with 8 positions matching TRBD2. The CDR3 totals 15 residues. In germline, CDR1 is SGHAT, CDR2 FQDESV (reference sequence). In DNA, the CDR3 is TGTGCCAGCAGCTATCAACGGGAGGGCACCGGGGGGCTGTTTCTT. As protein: CASSYQREGTGGLFL.

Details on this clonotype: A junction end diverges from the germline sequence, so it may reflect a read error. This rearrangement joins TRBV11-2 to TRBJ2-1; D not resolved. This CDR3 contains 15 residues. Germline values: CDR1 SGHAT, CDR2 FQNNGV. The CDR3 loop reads CASSLVQSVYNEHFF. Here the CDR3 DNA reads TGTGCCAGCAGCTTAGTTCAGAGTGTTTACAATGAGCACTTCTTC.

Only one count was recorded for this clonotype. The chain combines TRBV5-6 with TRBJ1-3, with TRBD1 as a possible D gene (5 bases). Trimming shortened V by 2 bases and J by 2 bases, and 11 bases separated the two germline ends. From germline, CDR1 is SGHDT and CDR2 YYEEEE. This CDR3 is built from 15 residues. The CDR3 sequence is CASSLTPTAGNTIYF. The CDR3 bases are TGTGCCAGCAGCTTAACACCGACAGCTGGAAACACCATATATTTT.

In nucleotides, the CDR3 is TGTGCCAGCAGTTACTGGGCAGGGGCTTCACCCCTCCACTTT. Translated, it gives CASSYWAGASPLHF. The J gene is TRBJ1-6, the V gene TRBV6-5; weak D call: TRBD1 (6 bases). Per germline, CDR1 MNHEY and CDR2 SVGAGI. V lost 1 base, J lost 9 bases, and 10 bases lay in between. The CDR3 sequence is 14 residues long.

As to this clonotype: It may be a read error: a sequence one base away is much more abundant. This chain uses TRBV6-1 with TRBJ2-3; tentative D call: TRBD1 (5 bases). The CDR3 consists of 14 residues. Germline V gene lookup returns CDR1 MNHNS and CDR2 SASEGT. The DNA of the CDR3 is TGTGCCTGCAGTCTGAACAGGTCCTCAGATACGCAGTATTTT. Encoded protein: CACSLNRSSDTQYF.

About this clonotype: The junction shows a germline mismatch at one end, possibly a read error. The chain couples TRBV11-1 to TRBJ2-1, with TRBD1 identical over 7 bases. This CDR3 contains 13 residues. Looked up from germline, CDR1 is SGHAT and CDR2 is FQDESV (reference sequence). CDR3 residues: CASTQQGMDEHFF. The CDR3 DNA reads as TGCGCCAGTACCCAACAGGGGATGGATGAGCATTTCTTC.

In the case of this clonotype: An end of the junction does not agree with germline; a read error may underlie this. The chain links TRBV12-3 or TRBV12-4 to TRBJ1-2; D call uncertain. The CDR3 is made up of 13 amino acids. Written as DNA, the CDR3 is TGTGCCAGCAATTTAGTGGGAGGAGGTGGCTACACCTTC. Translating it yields CASNLVGGGGYTF.

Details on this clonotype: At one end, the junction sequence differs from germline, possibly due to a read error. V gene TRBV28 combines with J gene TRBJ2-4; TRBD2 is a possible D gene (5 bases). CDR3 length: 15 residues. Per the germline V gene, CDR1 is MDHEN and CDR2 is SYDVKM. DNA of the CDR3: TGTGCCAGCAGTTATGAATCCCTAGCCAAGAACATTCAGTACTTC. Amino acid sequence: CASSYESLAKNIQYF.

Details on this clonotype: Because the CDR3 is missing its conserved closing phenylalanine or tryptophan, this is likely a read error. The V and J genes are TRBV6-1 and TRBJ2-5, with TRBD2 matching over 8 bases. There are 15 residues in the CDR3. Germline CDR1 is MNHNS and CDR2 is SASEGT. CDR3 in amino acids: CASNETSSGRKTQYL. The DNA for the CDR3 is TGTGCCAGCAATGAAACATCGAGCGGGAGAAAGACCCAGTACCTC.

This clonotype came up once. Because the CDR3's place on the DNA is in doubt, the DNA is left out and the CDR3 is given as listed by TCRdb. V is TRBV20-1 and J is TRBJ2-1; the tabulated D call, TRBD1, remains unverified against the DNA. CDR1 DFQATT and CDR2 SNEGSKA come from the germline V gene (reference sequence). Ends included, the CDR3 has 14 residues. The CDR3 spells CSAVAPYSCNEQLF.

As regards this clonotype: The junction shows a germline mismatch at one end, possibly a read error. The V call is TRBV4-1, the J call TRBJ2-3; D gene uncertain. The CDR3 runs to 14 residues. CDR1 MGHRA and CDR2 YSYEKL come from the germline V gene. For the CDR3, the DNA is TGCGTCAGCAGCCAAGCTGGGTGGACAGATACGCAGTATTTT. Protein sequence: CVSSQAGWTDTQYF.

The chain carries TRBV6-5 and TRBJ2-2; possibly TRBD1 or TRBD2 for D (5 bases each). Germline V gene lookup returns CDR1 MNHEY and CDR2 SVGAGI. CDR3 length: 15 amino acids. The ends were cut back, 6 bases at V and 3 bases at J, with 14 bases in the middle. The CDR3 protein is CASRTGTKHTGELFF. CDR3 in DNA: TGTGCCAGCAGAACCGGGACCAAGCACACCGGGGAGCTGTTTTTT.

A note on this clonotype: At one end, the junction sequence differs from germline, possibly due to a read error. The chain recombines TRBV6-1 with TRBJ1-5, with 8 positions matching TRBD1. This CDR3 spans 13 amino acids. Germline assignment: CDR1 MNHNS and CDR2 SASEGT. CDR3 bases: TGTGTCAGCACCTGGACAGGGAATCAGCCCCAGCATTTC. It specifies CVSTWTGNQPQHF.

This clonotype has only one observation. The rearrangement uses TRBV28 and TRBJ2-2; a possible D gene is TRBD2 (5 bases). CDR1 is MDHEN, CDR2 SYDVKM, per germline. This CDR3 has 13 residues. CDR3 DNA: TGTGACACCCATACTACGGGGACCGGGGAGCTGTTTTTT. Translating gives CDTHTTGTGELFF.

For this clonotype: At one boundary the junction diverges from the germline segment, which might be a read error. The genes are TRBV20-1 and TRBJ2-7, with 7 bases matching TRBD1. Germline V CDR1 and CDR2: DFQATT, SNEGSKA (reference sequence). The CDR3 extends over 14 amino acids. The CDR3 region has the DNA TGCAGAGCTAGAGCGTCGGGACAGCCCTATGAGCAGTACTTC. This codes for CRARASGQPYEQYF.

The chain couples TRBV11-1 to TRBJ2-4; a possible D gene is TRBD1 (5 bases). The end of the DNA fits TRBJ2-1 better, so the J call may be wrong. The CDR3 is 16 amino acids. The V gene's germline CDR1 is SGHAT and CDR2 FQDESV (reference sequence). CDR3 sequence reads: CASTHSGRATKNIQFF. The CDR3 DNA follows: TGTGCCAGCACCCATTCAGGCAGGGCGACCAAAAACATTCAGTTCTTC.

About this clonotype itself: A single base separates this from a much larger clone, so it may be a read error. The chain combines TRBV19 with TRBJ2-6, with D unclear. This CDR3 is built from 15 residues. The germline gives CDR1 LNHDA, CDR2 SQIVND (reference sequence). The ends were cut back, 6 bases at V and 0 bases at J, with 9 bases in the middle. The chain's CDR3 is CASRGRNSGANVLTF. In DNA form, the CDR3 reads TGTGCCAGTAGAGGACGGAACTCTGGGGCCAACGTCCTGACTTTC.

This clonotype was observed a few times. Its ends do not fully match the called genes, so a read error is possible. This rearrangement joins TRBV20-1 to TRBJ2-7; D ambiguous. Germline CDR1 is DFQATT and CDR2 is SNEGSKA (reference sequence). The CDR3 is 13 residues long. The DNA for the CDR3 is TGCAATGCTTCTTCTGTTACGTCCTACGAGCAGTATTTC. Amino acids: CNASSVTSYEQYF.

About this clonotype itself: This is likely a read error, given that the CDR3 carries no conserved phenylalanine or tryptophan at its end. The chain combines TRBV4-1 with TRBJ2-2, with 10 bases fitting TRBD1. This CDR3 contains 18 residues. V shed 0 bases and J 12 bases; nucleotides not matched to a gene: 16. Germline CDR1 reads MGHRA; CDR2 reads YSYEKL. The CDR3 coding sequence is TGCGCCAGCAGCCAAGATAAAAGGGACAGGGGCCCCTCCGAGAAGCTGTTTCTT. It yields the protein CASSQDKRDRGPSEKLFL.

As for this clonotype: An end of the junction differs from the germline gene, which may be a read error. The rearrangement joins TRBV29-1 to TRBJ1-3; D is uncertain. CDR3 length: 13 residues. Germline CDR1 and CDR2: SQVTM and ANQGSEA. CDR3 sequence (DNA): TGCAGCGTTAGGACGGACTCTGGATACACCATATTTTTT. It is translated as CSVRTDSGYTIFF.

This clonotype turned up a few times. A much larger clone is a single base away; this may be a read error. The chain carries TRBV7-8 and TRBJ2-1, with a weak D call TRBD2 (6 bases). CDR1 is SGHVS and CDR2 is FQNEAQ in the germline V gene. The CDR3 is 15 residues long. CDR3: CASSLGGGMYNEQLF. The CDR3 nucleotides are TGTGCCAGCAGCTTAGGCGGCGGGATGTACAATGAGCAGCTCTTC.